This T cell receptor (beta chain) was recorded in a study of T cell repertoires in cytomegalovirus infection. Study background: Shared public TCR beta signatures pointed to both CMV infection and a matching HLA type.

TCRdb reprocessed the reads via MiXCR and lists one record per CDR3 protein. The table lists 500,000 or so distinct CDR3 sequences, 15% to 20% of them singletons. In this sample, this clonotype turned up many times. What it binds is not known. Broader study findings: Dominant in the ex vivo response were TCR beta clonotypes restricted by HLA-C and specific for CMV.

The germline V gene encodes CDR1 LGHNA and CDR2 YNFKEQ. V shed 0 bases and J 1 base; nucleotides not matched to a gene: 4. The CDR3 spans 16 residues. The receptor was derived from a human donor in good health (CMV status not recorded). Some clones in this sample may be carry-over from other donors' samples. The sample comprised CD8+ T cells from PBMCs. The V gene is TRBV4-2, the J gene TRBJ2-5; 8 bases line up with TRBD2. As DNA, the CDR3 is TGTGCCAGCAGCCAAGAACTTAGCGGGGCCCAAGAGACCCAGTACTTC. This codes for CASSQELSGAQETQYF.